This TCR beta chain was sequenced during a study of blood T cell repertoires in COVID-19. Study as a whole: COVID-19 samples, acute and convalescent, were from the United States, Italy and Spain. Sources were T cells, B-cell-depleted T cells, or PBMCs; the material itself was cDNA or gDNA.

This clone was detected only once. Original data processing: Nucleated cell counts were estimated from reference gene primer amplification. Profiled with immunoSEQ multiplex PCR; TCRdb holds only in-frame clones, not every one. The V and J calls and the clone size are those of that table, but D and trimming were determined from the DNA. The table lists under 150,000 clones, approximately 87% of them singletons. This receptor was obtained from a woman in her 40s with acute or convalescent COVID-19. The sample consisted of peripheral blood.

The CDR3 nucleotides read TGTGCCAGCAGCCAAGGCCTACTAGCGGGAGTTAATGATGAGCAGTTCTTC. It codes for CASSQGLLAGVNDEQFF. The chain combines TRBV4-2 with TRBJ2-1; 11 bases map to TRBD2. Germline-derived CDR1 and CDR2 are LGHNA and YNFKEQ. The CDR3 is 17 residues long. V was pared by 1 base and J by 8 bases, with 10 bases of the junction left unmatched.